This is a list of T cell receptor beta chains from one sample in a study of shared clonotypes between healthy human individuals. TCRdb keeps only in-frame clones here, not all; method: immunoSEQ multiplex PCR. The sample includes 2 million to 2.5 million clones, more than 85% of them seen just once. The sequencing input was naive CD8+ T cells from PBMCs. The receptors shown here come from a man between 18 and 35 years old in good health. Some clones in this sample may be carry-over from other donors' samples. The CDR3 runs from the conserved cysteine through the conserved F or W.

CDR3aa	j_gene	v_gene
CASSLGGRGETQYF	TRBJ2-5	TRBV7-9
CASSDADSLNYGYTF	TRBJ1-2	TRBV25-1
CASSPGRGNYGYTF	TRBJ1-2	TRBV4-1
CASSQGGQGAVQYTQYF	TRBJ2-3	TRBV4-1
CAISELVPSSYNEQFF	TRBJ2-1	TRBV10-3
CASRKGADYEQYF	TRBJ2-7	TRBV5-5
CASSLAGPYEQYF	TRBJ2-7	TRBV27
CASSFPLGPLDNTQYF	TRBJ2-3	TRBV11-2
CASSLINGGRVEQFF	TRBJ2-1	TRBV11-2
CASSVGLAGDGYF	TRBJ2-3	TRBV9
CAISEKVDTSRDTGELFF	TRBJ2-2	TRBV10-3
CASSPRDRGFEAFF	TRBJ1-1	TRBV5-1
CSVVGPGRNEKLFF	TRBJ1-4	TRBV29-1
CASSLIGRFTDTQYF	TRBJ2-3	TRBV27
CASSSLTGELFF	TRBJ2-2	TRBV7-3
CASSLDGGESGQPQHF	TRBJ1-5	TRBV5-1
CATSPRRGAYEQYF	TRBJ2-7	TRBV15
CASTSDRGYEQYF	TRBJ2-7	TRBV2
CASSLEGSLPQVRGANVLTF	TRBJ2-6	TRBV5-1
CASSLRPGNTEAFF	TRBJ1-1	TRBV27
CASSLIAGNEQFF	TRBJ2-1	TRBV5-1
CASSPGTGDEQYF	TRBJ2-7	TRBV7-9
CASSPWGEGPSYEQYF	TRBJ2-7	TRBV9
CASSLLTGYEQYF	TRBJ2-7	TRBV4-1
CASSLGGAWTEAFF	TRBJ1-1	TRBV27
CASRFGGPTEAFF	TRBJ1-1	TRBV28
CASNPTGAGTEAFF	TRBJ1-1	TRBV10-2
CASSASINEKLFF	TRBJ1-4	TRBV2
CASSLAYTGELFF	TRBJ2-2	TRBV7-2
CASSFIRQGDGYTF	TRBJ1-2	TRBV9
CASSSLGYGAQPQHF	TRBJ1-5	TRBV7-8
CASTLPGANVLTF	TRBJ2-6	TRBV6-1
CASSLALREAEYNEQFF	TRBJ2-1	TRBV5-6
CASSLSVKTYEQYF	TRBJ2-7	TRBV27
CASSLEARTGGYEQYF	TRBJ2-7	TRBV7-9
CASSLLGYQETQYF	TRBJ2-5	TRBV5-4
CASSAVDATNEKLFF	TRBJ1-4	TRBV25-1
CASSMGTGTSTDNEQFF	TRBJ2-1	TRBV5-6
CATRTRRVYEQYF	TRBJ2-7	TRBV2
CASSVTGGGTEAFF	TRBJ1-1	TRBV5-4
CASSWAPSGSIEQFF	TRBJ2-1	TRBV7-9
CASSPRFGYGNTIYF	TRBJ1-3	TRBV7-6
CASSLGSAYEQYF	TRBJ2-7	TRBV9
CASSEWSGTGELFF	TRBJ2-2	TRBV6-1
CASSQDRGVQPQHF	TRBJ1-5	TRBV4-3
CASRNVSGANVLTF	TRBJ2-6	TRBV28
CASSLDPGTEAFF	TRBJ1-1	TRBV28
CASSIARNRGRETQYF	TRBJ2-5	TRBV19